This TCR beta chain was recovered during a study of T cells in tuberculosis. Study in general: The T cells targeted glucose monomycolate, a mycobacterial lipid, via CD1B. A South African cohort included IGRA-negative adolescents, latently infected IGRA-positive adolescents and adults with active tuberculosis.

On this clone itself: Its antigen remains unknown.

Sequenced by immunoSEQ multiplex PCR; TCRdb stores in-frame clones only, minus some. The repertoire has tens of thousands of clones, 90% to 95% of them found once; the top ten carry approximately 7.6%. Points from the study as a whole: Samples were chosen by availability of cryopreserved specimens. Active tuberculosis TCR-alpha repertoires lay closer to GMM-specific TCRs than IGRA-negative controls, suggesting clonal expansion.

The CDR3 totals 14 residues. CDR1 LNHDA and CDR2 SQIVND come from the germline V gene (reference sequence). The V segment lost 8 bases and the J segment 4 bases; nucleotides outside the gene matches: 9. The V and J genes are TRBV19 and TRBJ1-1, with 8 bases fitting TRBD1. The clonotype was recovered from a donor aged 10 to 29 with latent tuberculosis or without tuberculosis infection. Sequencing used PBMCs. CDR3 residues: CASDSYRGSTEAFF. For the CDR3, the DNA is TGTGCCAGTGACTCCTACAGGGGGAGCACTGAAGCTTTCTTT. The whole variable domain, remainder taken from reference TRBV19 and TRBJ1-1, is DGGITQSPKYLFRKEGQNVTLSCEQNLNHDAMYWYRQDPGQGLRLIYYSQIVNDFQKGDIAEGYSVSREKKESFPLTVTSAQKNPTAFYLCASDSYRGSTEAFFGQGTRLTVV.